A single sample is the source of the 4 T cell receptor beta chains below, sequenced in a study of cytomegalovirus exposure and HLA in healthy donors. With 60 Vbeta and 13 Jbeta primers, the PCR was carried out. Some clones are missing from TCRdb's copy, which holds only in-frame ones; the method was immunoSEQ multiplex PCR. The sample holds some 150,000 clones, around 80% seen once. Sequencing was done on a sample of PBMCs. The source of these receptors is a woman aged 50 to 60 in good health and CMV-seropositive.

The rearrangement uses TRBV5-1 and TRBJ2-2; 8 nucleotides line up with TRBD2. Germline V gene sequence: CDR1 SGHRS, CDR2 YFSETQ. This CDR3 is 15 amino acids long. The trim removed 4 bases at V and 1 base at J, leaving 3 bases unmatched. CDR3 sequence (DNA): TGCGCCAGCAGCGTAGCGGGACTGAACACCGGGGAGCTGTTTTTT. Amino acids: CASSVAGLNTGELFF.

The V call is TRBV18, the J call TRBJ2-5, with no clear D. V was cut by 2 bases and J by 7 bases, with 8 bases left in between. CDR1 is KGHSH and CDR2 is LQKENI in the germline V gene. The CDR3 has 12 residues. The CDR3 sequence is CASSPGEATQYF. The CDR3, as DNA: TGTGCCAGCTCACCAGGAGAAGCGACCCAGTACTTC.

The chain recombines TRBV5-5 with TRBJ2-5, with D possibly matching TRBD2 (5 bases). Deletions cut 4 bases from V and 4 bases from J, with 17 bases between. The germline V gene encodes CDR1 SGHKS and CDR2 YYEKEE (reference sequence). The CDR3 has 15 amino acids. The CDR3 nucleotides read TGTGCCAGCAGCGGCCGACCGGAGGACGGAGAGACCCAGTACTTC. This translates into CASSGRPEDGETQYF.

The rearrangement uses TRBV6-1 and TRBJ2-7, with TRBD2 matching over 8 bases. V was clipped by 6 bases and J by 3 bases; unmatched bases: 7. The CDR3 contains 14 residues. Germline CDR1 reads MNHNS; CDR2 reads SASEGT. CDR3 in amino acids: CASRLAEDYYEQYF. In nucleotides, the CDR3 is TGTGCCAGCAGACTAGCGGAGGATTACTACGAGCAGTACTTC.